This T cell receptor (beta chain) was captured in a study of OX40 agonist ivuxolimab in advanced cancers. The CDR3 sequence is 16 residues long. Deletions cut 3 bases from V and 4 bases from J, with 22 bases between. The germline CDR1 and CDR2 sequences are GTSNPN and SVGIG (reference sequence). The assay was immunoSEQ multiplex PCR, and TCRdb's table has in-frame clones only and misses some. The table lists fewer than 80,000 clones, almost 85% of them singletons. A remark on this clone: The target antigen is unknown.

The study, taken as a whole, reports: Antigen specificity of clonally expanded peripheral T cells was not established. The study observed clonal expansion of CD4+ and CD8+ blood T cells by week 6 at 0.1 to 3.0 mg/kg.

The rearrangement joins TRBV30 to TRBJ2-7; a weak D match, TRBD2 (6 bases). The sample was CD4+ or CD8+ T cells sorted from blood, taken in a trial of the OX40 agonist ivuxolimab. This TCR derives from an adult with an advanced solid tumor such as melanoma, head and neck, liver or kidney cancer. The CDR3 spells CAWRAHSGPGLYEQYF. The CDR3 DNA follows: TGTGCCTGGAGAGCGCATAGCGGCCCTGGCCTTTACGAGCAGTACTTC.